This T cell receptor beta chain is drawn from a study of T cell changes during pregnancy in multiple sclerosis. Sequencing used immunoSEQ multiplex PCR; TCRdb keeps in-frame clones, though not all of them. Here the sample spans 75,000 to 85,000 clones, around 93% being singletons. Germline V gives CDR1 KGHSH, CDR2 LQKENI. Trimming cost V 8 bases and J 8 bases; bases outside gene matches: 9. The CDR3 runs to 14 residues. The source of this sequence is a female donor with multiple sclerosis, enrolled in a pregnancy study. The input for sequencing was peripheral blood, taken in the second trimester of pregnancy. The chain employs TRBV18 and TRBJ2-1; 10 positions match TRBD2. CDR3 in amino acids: CASRLSGGIDEQFF. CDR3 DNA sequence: TGTGCCAGCCGGCTTAGCGGGGGGATCGATGAGCAGTTCTTC.